Below, 29 T cell receptor beta chains from the same sample are listed, as sequenced in a study of Graves' ophthalmopathy and Graves' hyperthyroidism. CDR3 regions of TCR beta were amplified from RNA transcripts. The authors performed first-round RT-PCR with HTBI primers and then a second-round multiplex PCR. One entry per CDR3 protein, called by TCRdb with MiXCR from the multiplex PCR reads. The table shows approximately 480,000 distinct CDR3 sequences, with under 15% occurring only once. Sequenced sample: blood. Receptors originate from a woman under 40 with Graves' ophthalmopathy.

This clonotype was seen repeatedly, ten times or more. This rearrangement joins TRBV12-3 or TRBV12-4 to TRBJ1-6, with 8 bases aligning to TRBD1. V dropped 5 bases and J dropped 7; count of bases not matched to a gene: 10. The CDR3 contains 16 residues. The CDR3 DNA is TGTGCCAGCAGTAGGACAGGGATTATTGAAAATTCACCCCTCCACTTT. The encoded protein is CASSRTGIIENSPLHF.

This clonotype was detected ten times or more. V usage is TRBV5-1 and J usage is TRBJ1-1; 7 positions match TRBD1. V lost 2 bases, J lost 5 bases, and 12 bases stayed unmatched. The CDR3 spans 16 residues. Germline V gene lookup returns CDR1 SGHRS and CDR2 YFSETQ. CDR3 region: CASSFLTGSGETEAFF. CDR3 DNA sequence: TGCGCCAGCAGCTTTCTGACAGGGAGCGGGGAGACTGAAGCTTTCTTT.

The V call is TRBV6-2 or TRBV6-3, the J call TRBJ2-7; 10 bases match TRBD2. The CDR3 runs to 14 residues. V shed 6 bases, J shed 4 bases, and the junction held 6 bases outside the gene matches. The V gene's germline CDR1 is MNHEY and CDR2 SVGEGT. This chain's CDR3 is CASRQLAGEYEQYF. The DNA of the CDR3 is TGTGCCAGCAGACAGCTAGCGGGGGAATACGAGCAGTACTTC.

Many counts were recorded for this clonotype. The chain is built from TRBV19 and TRBJ2-2; TRBD2 matches 11 bases. The V and J ends lost 5 bases and 4 bases, in that order; junction bases with no gene match: 3. The V gene's germline CDR1 is LNHDA and CDR2 SQIVND (reference sequence). The CDR3 loop spans 15 amino acids. CDR3 nucleotide sequence: TGTGCCAGTAGTCGGGGACTAGCGGTCACCGGGGAGCTGTTTTTT. The encoded protein is CASSRGLAVTGELFF.

The chain has TRBV7-9 and TRBJ2-7, with D perhaps TRBD1 or TRBD2 (5 bases each). The CDR3 covers 14 residues. Trimming took off 5 bases at V and 0 bases at J, with 11 bases between the two ends. The germline gives CDR1 SEHNR, CDR2 FQNEAQ (reference sequence). The CDR3 is CASSGRDVSYEQYF. In nucleotides, the CDR3 is TGTGCCAGCAGCGGCCGGGACGTCTCCTACGAGCAGTACTTC.

This clonotype came up a few times. The V and J genes are TRBV11-2 and TRBJ2-7; TRBD1 aligns across 9 bases. The CDR3 length is 15 residues. Germline V CDR1 and CDR2: SGHAT, FQNNGV. The V segment lost 5 bases and the J segment 5 bases; nucleotides outside the gene matches: 10. The CDR3 nucleotides are TGTGCCAGCAGCGAGAGGGACAGGGCTGGGGACGAGCAGTACTTC. Encoded protein: CASSERDRAGDEQYF.

This clonotype has at least ten counts. The chain joins TRBV20-1 to TRBJ1-2; possibly TRBD1 for D (5 bases). Trimming shortened V by 0 bases and J by 4 bases, and 12 bases separated the two germline ends. Germline V gene lookup returns CDR1 DFQATT and CDR2 SNEGSKA (reference sequence). The CDR3 length is 14 residues. The CDR3 reads CSARDGTGSYGYTF. The CDR3 DNA sequence: TGCAGTGCTAGAGATGGGACGGGCTCCTATGGCTACACCTTC.

Ten or more counts support this clonotype. The chain joins TRBV18 to TRBJ1-6; no clear D gene. The germline CDR1 and CDR2 sequences are KGHSH and LQKENI. V was trimmed by 6 bases and J by 10 bases, leaving 13 bases between them. The CDR3 has 13 residues. The CDR3 loop reads CASSPTAGSPLHF. In DNA form, the CDR3 reads TGTGCCAGCTCTCCTACTGCCGGATCACCCCTCCACTTT.

This clonotype appeared many times. One junction end does not reproduce the germline sequence, and a read error may be involved. The chain links TRBV20-1 to TRBJ2-7; TRBD2 might be the D (6 bases). The CDR3 runs 13 residues. CDR1 DFQATT and CDR2 SNEGSKA come from the germline V gene (reference sequence). This chain's CDR3 is CSARAPRGNEQYF. The CDR3 nucleotides are TGCAGTGCCAGAGCCCCCCGCGGGAACGAGCAGTACTTC.

In its sample, this clonotype was seen many times. This sequence joins TRBV28 and TRBJ2-5, with 9 bases that match TRBD1. Germline V CDR1 and CDR2: MDHEN, SYDVKM. Losses at the gene ends were 3 bases for V and 5 bases for J; bases not matched to a gene: 7. The CDR3 length is 15 residues. CDR3 DNA: TGTGCCAGCAGTTTCGCCGGGACAGGGTACGAGACCCAGTACTTC. It specifies CASSFAGTGYETQYF. Based on the CDR3 plus reference TRBV28 and TRBJ2-5, the full variable domain is DVKVTQSSRYLVKRTGEKVFLECVQDMDHENMFWYRQDPGLGLRLIYFSYDVKMKEKGDIPEGYSVSREKKERFSLILESASTNQTSMYLCASSFAGTGYETQYFGPGTRLLVL.

This clonotype was seen repeatedly, ten times or more. This chain's CDR3 is CAIRGTGEAFF. CDR3 coding DNA: TGTGCCATCAGGGGGACGGGTGAAGCTTTCTTT. This chain connects TRBV10-3 to TRBJ1-1; possibly TRBD1 for D (5 bases). V was shortened by 6 bases and J by 7 bases, with 9 bases between the two germline ends. Per germline, CDR1 ENHRY and CDR2 SYGVKD. The CDR3 loop spans 11 amino acids.

The chain employs TRBV7-8 and TRBJ2-4; possibly TRBD2 for D (5 bases). The V end was cut by 5 bases, the J end by 8 bases, with 16 bases between. Germline CDR1 is SGHVS and CDR2 is FQNEAQ. The CDR3 consists of 14 residues. The CDR3 loop reads CASSPNSSGDIQYF. CDR3 sequence (DNA): TGTGCCAGCAGCCCTAACTCCAGCGGCGACATTCAGTACTTC.

The sample holds many counts of this clonotype. V is TRBV28 and J is TRBJ1-5; TRBD1 is a possible D gene (5 bases). Trimming took 1 base from V and 3 from J, leaving 10 bases between them. Germline CDR1 reads MDHEN; CDR2 reads SYDVKM. The CDR3 is 15 residues long. The CDR3 DNA reads as TGTGCCAGCAGTTTATCCGGGGCACACAATCAGCCCCAGCATTTT. It specifies CASSLSGAHNQPQHF.

The rearrangement links TRBV6-1 to TRBJ2-7; 8 bases fit TRBD1. The V segment lost 7 bases and the J segment 4 bases; nucleotides outside the gene matches: 9. CDR1 and CDR2 (germline): MNHNS, SASEGT. This CDR3 contains 14 residues. This CDR3 is CASNPGRGRYEQYF. CDR3 nucleotide sequence: TGTGCCAGCAACCCCGGCAGGGGGCGTTACGAGCAGTACTTC.

In this sample, this clonotype turned up many times. The J gene is TRBJ2-7, the V gene TRBV29-1; TRBD1 aligns across 9 bases. With 1 base clipped from V and 3 bases from J, the junction kept 10 bases outside the gene matches. CDR3 length: 16 amino acids. Germline CDR1 SQVTM, CDR2 ANQGSEA. Here the CDR3 reads CSVEVVGGTGFYEQYF. The CDR3 bases are TGCAGCGTTGAAGTAGTAGGTGGGACAGGGTTCTACGAGCAGTACTTC.

This clonotype was observed many times. V gene TRBV6-5 combines with J gene TRBJ1-6; 7 bases are a match to TRBD1. The germline V gene encodes CDR1 MNHEY and CDR2 SVGAGI. CDR3 length equals 14 residues. V was pared by 4 bases and J by 10 bases, with 7 bases of the junction left unmatched. The CDR3: CASSFTGEGSPLHF. CDR3 in DNA: TGTGCCAGCAGTTTCACAGGGGAAGGATCACCCCTCCACTTT.

This clonotype occurred many times. CDR3 sequence: CASTPGQVVEAFF. The CDR3 DNA is TGTGCCAGCACCCCGGGACAGGTCGTTGAAGCTTTCTTT. The rearrangement uses TRBV28 and TRBJ1-1, with 8 bases that match TRBD1. The CDR3 sequence is 13 residues long. Germline CDR1 is MDHEN and CDR2 is SYDVKM. Trimming at V came to 7 bases and at J to 7 bases, leaving 8 bases not matched to a gene.

This clonotype came up a few times. V is TRBV12-5 and J is TRBJ2-7, with 11 bases that match TRBD2. With 5 bases clipped from V and 4 bases from J, the junction kept 1 base outside the gene matches. Germline-derived CDR1 and CDR2 are LGHNT and FRNRAP. This CDR3 has 13 amino acids. The CDR3 coding sequence is TGTGCTAGTGGTGCTAGCGGGAGGTACGAGCAGTACTTC. Translated: CASGASGRYEQYF.

This clonotype was seen repeatedly, ten times or more. J is TRBJ2-7 and V is TRBV20-1; D call uncertain. CDR1 is DFQATT and CDR2 is SNEGSKA in the germline V gene (reference sequence). V was shortened by 5 bases and J by 5 bases, with 16 bases between the two germline ends. This CDR3 contains 13 residues. The CDR3 nucleotides read TGCAGTGCTCCCGGGCGCTCTAGGGACGAGCAGTACTTC. Translating it yields CSAPGRSRDEQYF.

The sample holds a few counts of this clonotype. This sequence joins TRBV4-1 and TRBJ2-5; tentatively, D is TRBD1 or TRBD2 (5 bases each). This CDR3 is 15 amino acids long. Trimming removed 3 bases from V and 4 bases from J, with 15 bases in between. Germline values: CDR1 MGHRA, CDR2 YSYEKL. In DNA, the CDR3 is TGCGCCAGCAGCCAGGGAAGGGGAGAAGGAGAGACCCAGTACTTC. Residues: CASSQGRGEGETQYF.

This clonotype came up many times. This chain connects TRBV13 to TRBJ2-7; 8 bases align to TRBD1. Trimming at V came to 5 bases and at J to 5 bases, leaving 8 bases not matched to a gene. Germline-derived CDR1 and CDR2 are PRHDT and FYEKMQ (reference sequence). The CDR3 runs to 14 residues. As DNA, the CDR3 is TGTGCCAGCAGCCCACAGGGGGTTAACGACGAGCAGTACTTC. It specifies CASSPQGVNDEQYF.

This clonotype has a count of ten or more. The V gene is TRBV18, the J gene TRBJ1-5, with D hard to call. The ends were cut back, 8 bases at V and 0 bases at J, with 14 bases in the middle. The CDR3 covers 15 residues. CDR1 is KGHSH, CDR2 LQKENI, per germline. CDR3 protein: CASSPDWGSNQPQHF. CDR3 nucleotides: TGTGCCAGCAGCCCGGACTGGGGTAGCAATCAGCCCCAGCATTTT.

Note on this clonotype: One base away lies a much larger clone, so this may be a sequencing read error. The chain has TRBV5-1 and TRBJ1-2; D perhaps matches TRBD1 (5 bases). The CDR3 has 14 amino acids. Between the trimmed V and J ends, which lost 4 bases and 3 bases, there was a span of 13 bases. Germline CDR1 reads SGHRS; CDR2 reads YFSETQ. The CDR3 region is CASSPAGTDYGYTF. The DNA of the CDR3 is TGCGCCAGCAGCCCCGCCGGGACGGACTATGGCTACACCTTC.

This clonotype was picked up many times. The J gene is TRBJ1-5, the V gene TRBV6-5; 8 bases agree with TRBD1. In germline, CDR1 is MNHEY, CDR2 SVGAGI. The CDR3 length is 15 residues. V lost 4 bases to trimming and J lost 4 bases; unmatched junction nucleotides: 6. CDR3 nucleotide sequence: TGTGCCAGCAGTTCACGGGGACAGGTAAATCAGCCCCAGCATTTT. Amino acid sequence: CASSSRGQVNQPQHF.

This clonotype was found many times. The V call is TRBV6-1, the J call TRBJ1-3; D gene unclear. The germline V gene encodes CDR1 MNHNS and CDR2 SASEGT. Trimming cost V 6 bases and J 4 bases, with 13 bases left between them. The CDR3 extends over 14 amino acids. The CDR3 is CASSESGRGNTIYF. The CDR3 nucleotides are TGTGCCAGCAGCGAGTCTGGGAGAGGAAACACCATATATTTT.

This clonotype was recorded at least ten times. The genes are TRBV11-1 and TRBJ1-1, with a possible D match to TRBD1 (5 bases). The V gene's germline CDR1 is SGHAT and CDR2 FQDESV (reference sequence). This CDR3 has 16 amino acids. V lost 8 bases and J lost 6, with 25 bases in between. CDR3 DNA sequence: TGTGCCAGCGAAGAATCCGCTCGGTCGGGGACTTCTGAAGCTTTCTTT. Translating gives CASEESARSGTSEAFF.

This clonotype has at least ten counts. The gene calls are TRBV4-2 and TRBJ1-1; D possibly corresponds to TRBD1 (5 bases). CDR1 and CDR2 from the germline V gene are LGHNA and YNFKEQ. The V gene lost 2 bases and the J gene lost 11 bases, with 12 bases spanning the gap. The CDR3 is made up of 12 amino acids. Here the CDR3 DNA reads TGTGCCAGCAGCCAACCAGGGTTATTGGCTTTCTTT. Protein: CASSQPGLLAFF.

The table lists this clonotype with many counts. This sequence joins TRBV20-1 and TRBJ2-7; 9 bases align to TRBD1. The V gene end was trimmed by 0 bases and the J gene end by 4 bases; junction bases not matched to a gene: 7. This CDR3 is 15 amino acids long. Per the germline V gene, CDR1 is DFQATT and CDR2 is SNEGSKA (reference sequence). The CDR3 coding sequence is TGCAGTGCTAGAGATGCGGGGACAGGGAGGTACGAGCAGTACTTC. This translates into CSARDAGTGRYEQYF.

The CDR3 nucleotides read TGTGCCAGCAGTTCCACAGGGTCGGCTTCCTATGGCTACACCTTC. Residues: CASSSTGSASYGYTF. The gene calls are TRBV12-3 or TRBV12-4 and TRBJ1-2, with a tentative D call TRBD1 (6 bases). V gave up 4 bases and J gave up 4 bases, with 16 bases separating them. CDR3 length: 15 residues.